This T cell receptor beta chain was recorded in a study of control samples from healthy donors and cancer patients. The germline V gene has CDR1 ENHRY and CDR2 SYGVKD. V was shortened by 2 bases and J by 0 bases, with 5 bases between the two germline ends. The CDR3 consists of 14 residues. This table comes from immunoSEQ multiplex PCR, and its TCRdb copy is limited to in-frame clones, with some not included. Here the sample spans 200,000 to 250,000 clones, roughly 94% being singletons. The sequencing sample was made of blood. The sequence came from a man aged 45-60 years in good health. This rearrangement joins TRBV10-3 to TRBJ2-4; D is undetermined. This CDR3 is CAISEGEAKNIQYF. CDR3 nucleotides: TGTGCCATCAGTGAGGGGGAAGCCAAAAACATTCAGTACTTC.